This T cell receptor beta chain was identified during a study of circulating tumor DNA in untreated peripheral T-cell lymphoma (dated by TCRdb to the early 2020s). Inclusive of the bounding cysteine and phenylalanine, the CDR3 is 14 residues long. Only the CDR3 part of the read is kept: 42 bases, read in frame from the first base. CDR1 is given as LNHDA and CDR2 as SQIVND, both from the germline V gene (reference sequence). What the research found in general, with its limitations: Tumor-specific clonotypes were identified in approximately 77% of patients, with identification achieved from 85% to 90% of baseline tissues and about 70% of baseline serum samples.

To identify tumor-specific TCR clonotypes, tumor tissue taken at baseline, before any treatment, was sequenced. To monitor patients with peripheral T-cell lymphoma who were getting frontline treatment on a trial, the study applied next-generation sequencing to T-cell receptor sequences. In the case of this clone: The antigen it recognizes is unknown. The junction shows a germline mismatch at one end, possibly a read error.

Library creation used the immunoSEQ multiplex PCR assay. Imported from immuneACCESS, the table was reduced by TCRdb to in-frame sequences with V and J called. These copies leave out some clones; in studies compared against another copy, an unresolved V gene accounts for under half, and the cause of the remainder is not known. Present in this sample are roughly 8,600 clones, nearly 85% of which were seen just once. The ten most abundant clones make up 2% to 2.5% of the sample. This receptor was identified in a human donor with peripheral T-cell lymphoma. The sequenced material came from tumor tissue. Recombination joined TRBV19 with TRBJ1-3; a tentative D call is TRBD1 (5 bases match). At the DNA level, the sequence is TGTGCCAGTAGTCTAGACAGCTCTGGAAACACCATATATTTT. It codes for CASSLDSSGNTIYF. Full variable domain (CDR3 extended with the reference TRBV19 and TRBJ1-3 proteins): DGGITQSPKYLFRKEGQNVTLSCEQNLNHDAMYWYRQDPGQGLRLIYYSQIVNDFQKGDIAEGYSVSREKKESFPLTVTSAQKNPTAFYLCASSLDSSGNTIYFGEGSWLTVV.